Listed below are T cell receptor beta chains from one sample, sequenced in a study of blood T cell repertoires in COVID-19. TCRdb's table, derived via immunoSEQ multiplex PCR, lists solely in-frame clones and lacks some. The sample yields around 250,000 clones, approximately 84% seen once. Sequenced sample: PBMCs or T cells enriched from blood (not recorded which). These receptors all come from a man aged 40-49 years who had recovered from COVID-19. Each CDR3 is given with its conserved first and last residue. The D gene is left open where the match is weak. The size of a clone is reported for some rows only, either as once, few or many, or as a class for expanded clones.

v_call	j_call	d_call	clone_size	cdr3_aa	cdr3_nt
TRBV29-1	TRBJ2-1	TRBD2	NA	CSVELGGTSGYNEQFF	TGCAGCGTTGAACTGGGGGGGACTAGCGGTTACAATGAGCAGTTCTTC
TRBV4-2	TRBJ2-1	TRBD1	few	CASSLTTGDDNEQFF	TGTGCCAGCAGCCTAACGACAGGGGACGACAATGAGCAGTTCTTC
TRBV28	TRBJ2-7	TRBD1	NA	CASRGGTGGHEQYF	TGTGCCAGCAGGGGCGGGACAGGGGGACACGAGCAGTACTTC
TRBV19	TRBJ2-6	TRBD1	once	CASSKATGAGANVLTF	TGTGCCAGTAGTAAAGCTACAGGGGCTGGGGCCAACGTCCTGACTTTC
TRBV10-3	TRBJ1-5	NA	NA	CAISAGGSNQPQHF	TGTGCCATCAGCGCCGGGGGAAGCAATCAGCCCCAGCATTTT
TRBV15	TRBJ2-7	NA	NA	CATSRGAQASYEQYF	TGTGCCACCAGCAGGGGAGCGCAGGCCAGCTACGAGCAGTACTTC
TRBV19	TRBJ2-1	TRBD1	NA	CASSNRDRGLMQFF	TGTGCCAGTAGTAACCGGGACAGGGGACTCATGCAGTTCTTC
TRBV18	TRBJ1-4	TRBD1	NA	CATRTGDVESEKLFF	TGTGCCACCCGGACAGGGGACGTGGAAAGTGAAAAACTGTTTTTT
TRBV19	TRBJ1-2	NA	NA	CASSIQAVLNYGYTF	TGTGCCAGTAGTATCCAGGCAGTCCTTAACTATGGCTACACCTTC
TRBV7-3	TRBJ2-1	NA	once	CASSSQGMSTNEQFF	TGTGCCAGCAGCTCGCAGGGTATGTCTACAAATGAGCAGTTCTTC
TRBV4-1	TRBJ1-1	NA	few	CASERQGGLAFF	TGCGCCAGCGAACGCCAGGGTGGGCTCGCTTTCTTT
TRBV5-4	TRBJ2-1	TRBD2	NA	CASSLGVAGARPNEQFF	TGTGCCAGCAGCTTGGGGGTAGCGGGGGCGCGCCCCAATGAGCAGTTCTTC
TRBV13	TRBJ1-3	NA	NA	CASSLGLRGSGNTIYF	TGTGCCAGCAGCTTAGGCCTAAGGGGCTCTGGAAACACCATATATTTT
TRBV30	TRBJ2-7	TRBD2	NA	CAWTGLAGGIYEQYF	TGTGCCTGGACTGGGCTAGCGGGAGGCATCTACGAGCAGTACTTC
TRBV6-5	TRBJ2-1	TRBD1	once	CASSPRTGANEQFF	TGTGCCAGCAGTCCTAGGACAGGGGCCAATGAGCAGTTCTTC